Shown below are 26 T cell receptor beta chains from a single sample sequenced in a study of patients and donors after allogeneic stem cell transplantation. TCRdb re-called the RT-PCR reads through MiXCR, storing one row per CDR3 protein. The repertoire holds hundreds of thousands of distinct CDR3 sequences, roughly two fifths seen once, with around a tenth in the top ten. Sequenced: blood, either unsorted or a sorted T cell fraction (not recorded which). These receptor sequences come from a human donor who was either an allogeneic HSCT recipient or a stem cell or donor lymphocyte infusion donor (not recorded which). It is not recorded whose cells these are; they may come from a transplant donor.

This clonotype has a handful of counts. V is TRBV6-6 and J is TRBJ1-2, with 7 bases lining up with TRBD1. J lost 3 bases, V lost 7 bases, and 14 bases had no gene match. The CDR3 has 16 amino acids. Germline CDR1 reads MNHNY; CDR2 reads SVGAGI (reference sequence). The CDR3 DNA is TGTGCCAGCACTCCGCCCCCCAGGGGGAAGTACTATGGCTACACCTTC. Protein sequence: CASTPPPRGKYYGYTF.

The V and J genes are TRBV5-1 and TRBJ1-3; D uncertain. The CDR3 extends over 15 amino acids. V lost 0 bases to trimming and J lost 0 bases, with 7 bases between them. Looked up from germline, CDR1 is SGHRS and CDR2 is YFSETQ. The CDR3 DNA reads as TGCGCCAGCAGCTTGGACGGGCGCTCTGGAAACACCATATATTTT. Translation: CASSLDGRSGNTIYF.

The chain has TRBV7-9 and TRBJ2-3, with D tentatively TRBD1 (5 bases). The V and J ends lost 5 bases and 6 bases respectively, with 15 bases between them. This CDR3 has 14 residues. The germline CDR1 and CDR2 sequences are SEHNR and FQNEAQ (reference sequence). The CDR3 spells CASSRRVAVDTQYF. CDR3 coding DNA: TGTGCCAGCAGCCGCAGGGTCGCAGTGGATACGCAGTATTTT. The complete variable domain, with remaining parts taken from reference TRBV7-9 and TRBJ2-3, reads DTGVSQNPRHKITKRGQNVTFRCDPISEHNRLYWYRQTLGQGPEFLTYFQNEAQLEKSRLLSDRFSAERPKGSFSTLEIQRTEQGDSAMYLCASSRRVAVDTQYFGPGTRLTVL.

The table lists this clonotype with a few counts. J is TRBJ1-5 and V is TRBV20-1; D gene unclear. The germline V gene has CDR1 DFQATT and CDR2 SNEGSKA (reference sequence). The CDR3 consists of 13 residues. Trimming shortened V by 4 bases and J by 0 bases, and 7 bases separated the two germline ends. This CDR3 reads CSATGFSNQPQHF. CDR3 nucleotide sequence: TGCAGTGCTACAGGATTTAGCAATCAGCCCCAGCATTTT.

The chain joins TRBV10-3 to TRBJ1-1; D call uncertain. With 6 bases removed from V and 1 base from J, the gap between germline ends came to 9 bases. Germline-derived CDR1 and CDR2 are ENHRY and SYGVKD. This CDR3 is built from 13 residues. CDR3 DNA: TGTGCCATCAGCGTGACCCGGAACACTGAAGCTTTCTTT. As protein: CAISVTRNTEAFF.

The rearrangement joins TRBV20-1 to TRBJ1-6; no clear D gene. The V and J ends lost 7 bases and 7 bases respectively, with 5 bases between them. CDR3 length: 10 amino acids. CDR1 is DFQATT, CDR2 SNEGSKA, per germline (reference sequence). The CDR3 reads CSVLNSPLHF. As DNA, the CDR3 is TGCAGTGTTTTAAATTCACCCCTCCACTTT.

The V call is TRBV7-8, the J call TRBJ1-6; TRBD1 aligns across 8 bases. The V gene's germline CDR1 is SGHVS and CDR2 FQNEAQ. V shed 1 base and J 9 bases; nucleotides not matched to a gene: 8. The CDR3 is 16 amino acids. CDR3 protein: CASSLVPRTGLSPLHF. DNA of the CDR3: TGTGCCAGCAGCTTAGTCCCCCGGACAGGGCTTTCACCCCTCCACTTT.

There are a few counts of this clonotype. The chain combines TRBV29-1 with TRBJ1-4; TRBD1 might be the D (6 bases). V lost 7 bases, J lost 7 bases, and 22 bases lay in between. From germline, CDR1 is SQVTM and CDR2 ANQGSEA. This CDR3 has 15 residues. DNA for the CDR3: TGCAGCGCTCGAGATGGCAACGCAGGGGTTGAAAAACTGTTTTTT. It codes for CSARDGNAGVEKLFF.

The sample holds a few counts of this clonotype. The CDR3 DNA reads TGTGCCAGCAGTTTGAAACAGTCCAATCAGCCCCAGCATTTT. Translating gives CASSLKQSNQPQHF. The chain joins TRBV12-3 or TRBV12-4 to TRBJ1-5, with no clear D. CDR3 length equals 14 residues. V gave up 3 bases and J gave up 3 bases, with 9 bases separating them.

CDR3 sequence reads: CASSQEDRGYGYTF. For the CDR3, the DNA is TGCGCCAGCAGCCAAGAAGACAGGGGCTATGGCTACACCTTC. The chain joins TRBV4-3 to TRBJ1-2; 8 bases agree with TRBD1. Germline CDR1 is LGHNA and CDR2 is YSLEER. V shed 0 bases, J shed 4 bases, and the junction held 1 base outside the gene matches. The CDR3 totals 14 residues.

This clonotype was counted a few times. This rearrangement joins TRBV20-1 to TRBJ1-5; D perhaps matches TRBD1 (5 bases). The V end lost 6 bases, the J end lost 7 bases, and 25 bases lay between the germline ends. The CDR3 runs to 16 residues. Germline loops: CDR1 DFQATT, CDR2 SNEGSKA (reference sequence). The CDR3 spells CSADRAWQGDRQPQHF. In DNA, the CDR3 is TGCAGTGCCGACCGCGCATGGCAGGGTGACAGACAGCCCCAGCATTTT.

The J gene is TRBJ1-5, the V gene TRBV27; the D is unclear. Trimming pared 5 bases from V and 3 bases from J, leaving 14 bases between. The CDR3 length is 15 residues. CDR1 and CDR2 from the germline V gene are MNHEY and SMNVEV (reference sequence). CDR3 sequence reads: CASSDITDNNQPQHF. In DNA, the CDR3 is TGTGCCAGCAGTGATATCACAGATAACAATCAGCCCCAGCATTTT.

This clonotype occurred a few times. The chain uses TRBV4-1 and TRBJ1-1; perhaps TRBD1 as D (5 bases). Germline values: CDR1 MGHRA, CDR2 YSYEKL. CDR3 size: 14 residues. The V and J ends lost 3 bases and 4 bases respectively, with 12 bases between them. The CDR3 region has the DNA TGCGCCAGCAGCCACCCTGGGGGGGGCACTGAAGCTTTCTTT. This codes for CASSHPGGGTEAFF.

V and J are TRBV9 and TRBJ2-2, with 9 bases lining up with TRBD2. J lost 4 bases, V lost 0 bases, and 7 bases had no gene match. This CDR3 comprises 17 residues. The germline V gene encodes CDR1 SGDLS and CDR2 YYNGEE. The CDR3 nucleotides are TGTGCCAGCAGCGTAGTTCCCAGCGGGGGGACCACCGGGGAGCTGTTTTTT. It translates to CASSVVPSGGTTGELFF. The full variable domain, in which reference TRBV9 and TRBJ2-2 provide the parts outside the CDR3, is DSGVTQTPKHLITATGQRVTLRCSPRSGDLSVYWYQQSLDQGLQFLIQYYNGEERAKGNILERFSAQQFPDLHSELNLSSLELGDSALYFCASSVVPSGGTTGELFFGEGSRLTVL.

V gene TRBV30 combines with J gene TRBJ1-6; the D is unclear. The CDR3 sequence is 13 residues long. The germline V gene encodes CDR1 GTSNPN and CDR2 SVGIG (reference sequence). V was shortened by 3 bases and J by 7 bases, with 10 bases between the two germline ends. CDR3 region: CAWSGLRNSPLHF. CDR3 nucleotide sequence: TGTGCCTGGAGCGGACTGAGAAATTCACCCCTCCACTTT.

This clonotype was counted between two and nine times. Here the CDR3 DNA reads TGTGCCAGCAGTTTCGTGCAGGGTCGTGGCTACACCTTC. Its protein is CASSFVQGRGYTF. The chain has TRBV27 and TRBJ1-2; D is possibly TRBD1 (5 bases). There are 13 residues in the CDR3. V was pared by 3 bases and J by 7 bases, with 12 bases between. Germline V gene sequence: CDR1 MNHEY, CDR2 SMNVEV (reference sequence).

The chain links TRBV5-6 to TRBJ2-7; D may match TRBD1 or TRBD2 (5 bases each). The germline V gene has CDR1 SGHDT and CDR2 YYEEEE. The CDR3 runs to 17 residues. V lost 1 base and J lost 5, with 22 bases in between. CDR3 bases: TGTGCCAGCAGCTTGTTGGGACCCGCGGTTGCTTTCCACGAGCAGTACTTC. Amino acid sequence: CASSLLGPAVAFHEQYF.

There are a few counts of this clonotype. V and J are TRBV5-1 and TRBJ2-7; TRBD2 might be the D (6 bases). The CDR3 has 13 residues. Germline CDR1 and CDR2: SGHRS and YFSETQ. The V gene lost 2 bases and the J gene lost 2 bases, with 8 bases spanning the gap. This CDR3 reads CASSLGGTYEQYF. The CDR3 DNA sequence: TGCGCCAGCAGCTTAGGCGGGACCTACGAGCAGTACTTC.

The CDR3 sequence is CSASKGAVGNQPQHF. As DNA, the CDR3 is TGCAGTGCGAGCAAGGGGGCTGTCGGCAATCAGCCCCAGCATTTT. The V call is TRBV20-1, the J call TRBJ1-5, with TRBD1 identical over 7 bases. V shed 6 bases, J shed 2 bases, and the junction held 10 bases outside the gene matches. The length of the CDR3 is 15 residues. Looked up from germline, CDR1 is DFQATT and CDR2 is SNEGSKA (reference sequence).

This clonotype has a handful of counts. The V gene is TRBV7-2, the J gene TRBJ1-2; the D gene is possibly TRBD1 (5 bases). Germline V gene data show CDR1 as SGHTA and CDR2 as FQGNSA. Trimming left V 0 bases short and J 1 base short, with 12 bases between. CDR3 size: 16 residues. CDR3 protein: CASSLAMGRNNYGYTF. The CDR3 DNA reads TGTGCCAGCAGCTTAGCGATGGGACGGAATAACTATGGCTACACCTTC.

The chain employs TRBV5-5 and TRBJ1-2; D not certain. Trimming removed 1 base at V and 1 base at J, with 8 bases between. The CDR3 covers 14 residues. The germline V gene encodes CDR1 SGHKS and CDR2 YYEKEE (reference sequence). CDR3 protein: CASSLPGVNYGYTF. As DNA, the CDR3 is TGTGCCAGCAGCTTGCCAGGAGTTAACTATGGCTACACCTTC.

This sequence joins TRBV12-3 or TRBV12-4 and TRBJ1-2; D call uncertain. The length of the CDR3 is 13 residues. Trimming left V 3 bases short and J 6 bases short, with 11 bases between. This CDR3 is CASSLYPGNGYTF. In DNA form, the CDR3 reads TGTGCCAGCAGTTTGTATCCTGGTAATGGCTACACCTTC.

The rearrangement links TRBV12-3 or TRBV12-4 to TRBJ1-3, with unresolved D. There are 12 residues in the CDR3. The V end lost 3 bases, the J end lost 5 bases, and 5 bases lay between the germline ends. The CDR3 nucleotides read TGTGCCAGCAGTTTCGTCCGAAACACCATATATTTT. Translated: CASSFVRNTIYF.

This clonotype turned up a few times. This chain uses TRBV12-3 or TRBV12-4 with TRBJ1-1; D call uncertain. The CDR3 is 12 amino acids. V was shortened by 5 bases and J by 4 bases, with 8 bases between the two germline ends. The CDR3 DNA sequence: TGTGCCAGCAGTCCGTGGGGCACTGAAGCTTTCTTT. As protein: CASSPWGTEAFF.

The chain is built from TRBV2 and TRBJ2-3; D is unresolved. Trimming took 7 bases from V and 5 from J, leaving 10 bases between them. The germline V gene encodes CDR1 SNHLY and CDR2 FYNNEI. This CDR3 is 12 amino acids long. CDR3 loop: CASTQGRDTQYF. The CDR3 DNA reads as TGTGCCAGCACCCAAGGGCGAGATACGCAGTATTTT.

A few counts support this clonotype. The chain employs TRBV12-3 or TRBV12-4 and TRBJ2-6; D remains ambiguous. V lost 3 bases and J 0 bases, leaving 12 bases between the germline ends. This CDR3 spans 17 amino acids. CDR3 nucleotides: TGTGCCAGCAGTTTTCTCCTCGGAAACTCTGGGGCCAACGTCCTGACTTTC. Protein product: CASSFLLGNSGANVLTF.